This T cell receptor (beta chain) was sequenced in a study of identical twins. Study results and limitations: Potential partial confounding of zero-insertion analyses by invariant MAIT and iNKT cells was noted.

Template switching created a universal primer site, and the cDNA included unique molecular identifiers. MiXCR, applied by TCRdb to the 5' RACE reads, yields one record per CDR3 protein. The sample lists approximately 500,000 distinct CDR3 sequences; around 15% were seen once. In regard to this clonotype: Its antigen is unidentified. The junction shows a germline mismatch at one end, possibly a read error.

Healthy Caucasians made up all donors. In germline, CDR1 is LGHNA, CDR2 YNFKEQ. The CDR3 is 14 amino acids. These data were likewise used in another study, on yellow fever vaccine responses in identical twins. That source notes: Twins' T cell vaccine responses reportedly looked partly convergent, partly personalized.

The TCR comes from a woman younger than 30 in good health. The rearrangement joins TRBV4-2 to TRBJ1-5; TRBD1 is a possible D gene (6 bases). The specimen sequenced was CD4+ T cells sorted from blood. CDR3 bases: TGTGCCATCAGCCCCGGACAGAGCGATCAGCCCCAGCATTTT. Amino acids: CAISPGQSDQPQHF.